This T cell receptor (beta chain) was sequenced during a study of T cell responses to AZD1222 COVID-19 vaccine. Study outcomes and limitations: Spike-specific TCRs gained breadth and depth after people received two AZD1222 doses. It was only after the peak T cell response that any repertoires were sampled.

Trimming took off 5 bases at V and 3 bases at J, with 4 bases between the two ends. The germline V gene has CDR1 MNHEY and CDR2 SMNVEV (reference sequence). The CDR3 is 12 amino acids. Only in-frame clones appear in the TCRdb table, and some are missing; sequencing was by immunoSEQ multiplex PCR. This table has over 110,000 clones, roughly 89% appearing once. As for this clone: Antigen specificity is unknown.

The TCR originated in an adult in good health. This chain connects TRBV27 to TRBJ1-4, with no clear D. Here the sequenced sample was peripheral blood, taken on day 0 of AZD1222 vaccination. This CDR3 reads CASSAPNEKLFF. CDR3 DNA: TGTGCCAGCAGTGCGCCTAATGAAAAACTGTTTTTT.